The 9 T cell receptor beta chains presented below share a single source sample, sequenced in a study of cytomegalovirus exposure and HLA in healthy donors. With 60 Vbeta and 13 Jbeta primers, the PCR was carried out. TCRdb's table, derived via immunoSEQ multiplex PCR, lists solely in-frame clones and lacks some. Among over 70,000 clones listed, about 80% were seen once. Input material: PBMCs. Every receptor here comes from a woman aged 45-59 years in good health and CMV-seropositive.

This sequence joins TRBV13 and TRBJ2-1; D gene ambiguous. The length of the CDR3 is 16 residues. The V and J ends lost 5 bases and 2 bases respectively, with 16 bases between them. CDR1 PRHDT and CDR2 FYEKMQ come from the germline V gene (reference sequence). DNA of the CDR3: TGTGCCAGCAGCCCGCAGACCGCGGTCGCCTACAATGAGCAGTTCTTC. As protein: CASSPQTAVAYNEQFF.

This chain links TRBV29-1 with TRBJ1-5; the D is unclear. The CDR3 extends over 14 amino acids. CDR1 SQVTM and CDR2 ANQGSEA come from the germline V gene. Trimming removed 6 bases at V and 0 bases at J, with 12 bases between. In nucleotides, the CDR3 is TGCAGCGTCTCGTTGGCAAATAGCAATCAGCCCCAGCATTTT. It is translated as CSVSLANSNQPQHF.

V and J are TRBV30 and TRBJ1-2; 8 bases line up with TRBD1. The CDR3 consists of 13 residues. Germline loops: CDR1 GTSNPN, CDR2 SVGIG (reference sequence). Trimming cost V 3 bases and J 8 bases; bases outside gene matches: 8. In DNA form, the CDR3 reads TGTGCCTGGAGCGCTGGACAGGGAAGGGGCTACACCTTC. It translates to CAWSAGQGRGYTF.

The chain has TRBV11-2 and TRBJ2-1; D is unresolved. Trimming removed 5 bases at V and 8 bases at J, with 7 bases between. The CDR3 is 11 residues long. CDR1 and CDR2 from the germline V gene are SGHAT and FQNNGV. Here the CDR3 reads CASSRQHEQFF. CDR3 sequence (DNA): TGTGCCAGCAGCCGACAACATGAGCAGTTCTTC.

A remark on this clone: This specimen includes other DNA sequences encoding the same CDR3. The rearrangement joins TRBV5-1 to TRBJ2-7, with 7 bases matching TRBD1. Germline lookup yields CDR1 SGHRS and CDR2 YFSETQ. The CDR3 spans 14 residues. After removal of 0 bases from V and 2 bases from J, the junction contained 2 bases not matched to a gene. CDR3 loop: CASSLGGGPYEQYF. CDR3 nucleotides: TGCGCCAGCAGCTTGGGAGGGGGCCCCTACGAGCAGTACTTC. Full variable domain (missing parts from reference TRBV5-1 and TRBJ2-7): KAGVTQTPRYLIKTRGQQVTLSCSPISGHRSVSWYQQTPGQGLQFLFEYFSETQRNKGNFPGRFSGRQFSNSRSEMNVSTLELGDSALYLCASSLGGGPYEQYFGPGTRLTVT.

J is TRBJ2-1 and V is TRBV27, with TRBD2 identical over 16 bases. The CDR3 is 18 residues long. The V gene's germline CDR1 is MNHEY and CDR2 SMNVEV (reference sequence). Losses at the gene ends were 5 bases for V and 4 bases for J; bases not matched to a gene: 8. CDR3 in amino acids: CASSLPGTSGREYNEQFF. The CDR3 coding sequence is TGTGCCAGCAGTCTTCCCGGGACTAGCGGGAGGGAATACAATGAGCAGTTCTTC.

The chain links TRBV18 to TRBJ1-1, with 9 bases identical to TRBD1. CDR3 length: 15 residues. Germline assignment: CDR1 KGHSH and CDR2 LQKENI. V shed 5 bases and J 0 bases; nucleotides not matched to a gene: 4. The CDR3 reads CASSTNRGLNTEAFF. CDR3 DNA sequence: TGTGCCAGCTCAACCAACAGGGGGCTGAACACTGAAGCTTTCTTT.

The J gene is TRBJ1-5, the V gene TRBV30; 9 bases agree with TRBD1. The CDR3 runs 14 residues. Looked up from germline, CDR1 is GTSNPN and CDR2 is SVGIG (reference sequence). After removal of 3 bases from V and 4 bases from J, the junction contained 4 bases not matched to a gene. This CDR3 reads CAWSSGTGNQPQHF. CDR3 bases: TGTGCCTGGAGCTCCGGGACAGGGAATCAGCCCCAGCATTTT. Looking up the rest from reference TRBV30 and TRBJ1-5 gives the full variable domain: SQTIHQWPATLVQPVGSPLSLECTVEGTSNPNLYWYRQAAGRGLQLLFYSVGIGQISSEVPQNLSASRPQDRQFILSSKKLLLSDSGFYLCAWSSGTGNQPQHFGDGTRLSIL.

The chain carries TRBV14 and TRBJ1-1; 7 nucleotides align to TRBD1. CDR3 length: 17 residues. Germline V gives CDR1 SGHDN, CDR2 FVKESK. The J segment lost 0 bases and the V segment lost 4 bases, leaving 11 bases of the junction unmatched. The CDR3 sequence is CASSRITGAQMNTEAFF. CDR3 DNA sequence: TGTGCCAGCAGCCGTATTACAGGGGCCCAGATGAACACTGAAGCTTTCTTT.